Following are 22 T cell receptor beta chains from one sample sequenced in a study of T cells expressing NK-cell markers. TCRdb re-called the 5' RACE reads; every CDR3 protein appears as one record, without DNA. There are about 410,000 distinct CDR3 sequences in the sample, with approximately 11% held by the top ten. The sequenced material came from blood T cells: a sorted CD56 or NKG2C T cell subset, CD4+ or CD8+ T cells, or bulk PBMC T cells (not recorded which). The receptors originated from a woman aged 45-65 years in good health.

This chain's CDR3 is CASVGSTEAFF. V gene TRBV3-1 combines with J gene TRBJ1-1. Looked up from germline, CDR1 is LGHDT and CDR2 is YNNKEL (reference sequence). This CDR3 spans 11 amino acids. Filled out from reference TRBV3-1 and TRBJ1-1, the complete variable domain reads DTAVSQTPKYLVTQMGNDKSIKCEQNLGHDTMYWYKQDSKKFLKIMFSYNNKELIINETVPNRFSPKSPDKAHLNLHINSLELGDSAVYFCASVGSTEAFFGQGTRLTVV.

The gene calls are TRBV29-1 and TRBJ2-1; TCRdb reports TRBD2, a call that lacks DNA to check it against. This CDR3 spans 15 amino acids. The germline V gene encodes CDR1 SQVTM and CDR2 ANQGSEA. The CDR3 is CSGEGSSGHYNEQFF.

The CDR3 loop is CSVGEGGYEFF. The rearrangement uses TRBV29-1 and TRBJ2-1; the TCRdb D gene call, TRBD1, has no DNA to confirm it. CDR3 length equals 11 residues. Germline CDR1 and CDR2: SQVTM and ANQGSEA.

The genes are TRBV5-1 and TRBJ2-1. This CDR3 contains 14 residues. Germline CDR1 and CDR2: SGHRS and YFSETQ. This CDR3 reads CASSQREPLHEQFF.

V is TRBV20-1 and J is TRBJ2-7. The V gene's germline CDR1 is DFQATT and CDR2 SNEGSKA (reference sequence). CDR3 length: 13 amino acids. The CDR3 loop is CSARDVGSYEQYF.

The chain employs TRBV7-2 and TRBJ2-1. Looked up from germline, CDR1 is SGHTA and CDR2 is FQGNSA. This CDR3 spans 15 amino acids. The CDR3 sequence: CASSFVALTNNEQFF.

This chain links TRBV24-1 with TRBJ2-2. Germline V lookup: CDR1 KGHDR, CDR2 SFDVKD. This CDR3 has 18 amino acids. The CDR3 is CATSDFDDLGENTGELFF.

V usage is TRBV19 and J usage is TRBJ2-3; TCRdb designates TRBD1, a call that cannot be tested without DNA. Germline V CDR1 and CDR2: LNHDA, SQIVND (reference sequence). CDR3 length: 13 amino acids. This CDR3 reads CASRQGSTDTQYF.

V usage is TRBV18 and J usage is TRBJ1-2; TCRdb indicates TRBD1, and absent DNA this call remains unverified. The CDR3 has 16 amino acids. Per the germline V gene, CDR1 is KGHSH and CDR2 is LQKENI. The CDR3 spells CASSFFPGQGDYGYTF.

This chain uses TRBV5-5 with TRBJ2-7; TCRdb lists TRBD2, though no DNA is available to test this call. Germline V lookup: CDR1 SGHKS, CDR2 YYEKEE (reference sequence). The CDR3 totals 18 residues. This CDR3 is CASSFRLARVLGSYEQYF.

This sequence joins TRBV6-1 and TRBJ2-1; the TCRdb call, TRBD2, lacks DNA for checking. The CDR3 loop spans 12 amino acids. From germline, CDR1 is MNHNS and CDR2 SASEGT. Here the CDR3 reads CASRWGGTSKFF.

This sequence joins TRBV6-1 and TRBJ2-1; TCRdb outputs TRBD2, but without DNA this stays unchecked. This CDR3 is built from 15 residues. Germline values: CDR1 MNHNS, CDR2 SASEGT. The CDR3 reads CASSENGRDYNEQFF.

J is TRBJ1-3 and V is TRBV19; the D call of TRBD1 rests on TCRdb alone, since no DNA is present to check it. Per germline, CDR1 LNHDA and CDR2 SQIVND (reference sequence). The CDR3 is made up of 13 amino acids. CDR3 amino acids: CASSMPGGNTIYF.

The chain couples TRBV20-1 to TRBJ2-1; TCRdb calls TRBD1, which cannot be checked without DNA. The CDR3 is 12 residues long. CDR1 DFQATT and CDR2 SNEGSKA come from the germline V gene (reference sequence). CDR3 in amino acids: CSARGNGGEQFF.

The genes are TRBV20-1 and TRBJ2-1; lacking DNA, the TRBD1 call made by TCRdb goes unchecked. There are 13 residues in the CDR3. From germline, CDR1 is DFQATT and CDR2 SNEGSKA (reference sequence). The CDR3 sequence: CSARGSPGDEQFF.

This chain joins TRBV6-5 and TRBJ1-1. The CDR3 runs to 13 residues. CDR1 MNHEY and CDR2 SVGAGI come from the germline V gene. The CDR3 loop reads CATSFKMNTEAFF.

CDR3 amino acids: CSVATGGIGNIQYF. The gene calls are TRBV29-1 and TRBJ2-4; the TCRdb D gene call, TRBD1, has no DNA to confirm it. The germline CDR1 and CDR2 sequences are SQVTM and ANQGSEA. CDR3 size: 14 residues. Variable domain in full (rest from reference TRBV29-1 and TRBJ2-4): SAVISQKPSRDICQRGTSLTIQCQVDSQVTMMFWYRQQPGQSLTLIATANQGSEATYESGFVIDKFPISRPNLTFSTLTVSNMSPEDSSIYLCSVATGGIGNIQYFGAGTRLSVL.

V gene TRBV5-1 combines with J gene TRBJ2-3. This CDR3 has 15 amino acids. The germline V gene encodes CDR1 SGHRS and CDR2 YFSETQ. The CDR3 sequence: CASSLSVTFADTQYF.

The CDR3 sequence is CASSLVYRNNEQFF. This sequence joins TRBV7-8 and TRBJ2-1. The CDR3 has 14 residues. CDR1 and CDR2 from the germline V gene are SGHVS and FQNEAQ.

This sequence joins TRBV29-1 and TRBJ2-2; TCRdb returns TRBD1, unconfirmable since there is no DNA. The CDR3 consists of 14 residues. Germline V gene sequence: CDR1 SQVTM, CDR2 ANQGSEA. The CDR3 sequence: CSVVPLRNTGELFF.

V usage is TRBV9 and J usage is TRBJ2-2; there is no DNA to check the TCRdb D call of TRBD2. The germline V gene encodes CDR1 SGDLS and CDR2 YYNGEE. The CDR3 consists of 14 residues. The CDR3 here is CASRGQVNTGELFF.

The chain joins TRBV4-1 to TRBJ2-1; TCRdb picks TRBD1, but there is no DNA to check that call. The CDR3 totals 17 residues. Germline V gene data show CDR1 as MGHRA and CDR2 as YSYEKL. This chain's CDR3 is CASSRFSSGSAYNEQFF.